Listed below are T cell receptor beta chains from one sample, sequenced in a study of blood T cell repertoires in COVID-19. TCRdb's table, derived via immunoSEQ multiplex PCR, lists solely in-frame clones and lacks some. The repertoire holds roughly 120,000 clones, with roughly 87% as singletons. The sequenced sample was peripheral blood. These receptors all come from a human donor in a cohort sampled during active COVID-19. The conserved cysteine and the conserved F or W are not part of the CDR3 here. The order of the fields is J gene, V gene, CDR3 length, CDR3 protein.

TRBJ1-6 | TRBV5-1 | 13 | ASSFGRDSNSPLH
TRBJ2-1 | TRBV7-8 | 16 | ASYEGLAGGRGIHEQF
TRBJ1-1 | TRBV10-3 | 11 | ATSQGSLTEAF
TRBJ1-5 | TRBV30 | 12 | AWRSGLSNQPQH
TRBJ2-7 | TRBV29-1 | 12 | SVVGRASSYEQY
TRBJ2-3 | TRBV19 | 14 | ASSTGLAEATDTQY
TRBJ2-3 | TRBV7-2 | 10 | ASSLARDTQY
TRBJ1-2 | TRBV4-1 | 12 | ASSPAAADYGYT
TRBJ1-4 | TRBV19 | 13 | ASSIPGQLSEKLF
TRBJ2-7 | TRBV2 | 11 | ASVRLAGLEQY
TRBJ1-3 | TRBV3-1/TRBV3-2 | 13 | ASSQSPDSGNTIY
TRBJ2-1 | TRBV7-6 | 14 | ASSLVDSGIANEQF
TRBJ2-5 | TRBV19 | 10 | ASSMSSETQY
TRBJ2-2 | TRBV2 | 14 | ASREQGSANTGELF
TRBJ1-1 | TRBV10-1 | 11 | ASKRDTNTEAF
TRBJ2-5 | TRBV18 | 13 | ASSPRTGDTGTQY
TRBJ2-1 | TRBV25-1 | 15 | ASTGGGSQISYNEQF
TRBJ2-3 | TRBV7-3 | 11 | ASSLTGTDTQY
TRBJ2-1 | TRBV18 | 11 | ASSPLALGEQF
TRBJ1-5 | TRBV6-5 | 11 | ASRHRGNQPQH
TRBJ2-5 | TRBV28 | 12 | ASSLGGSQETQY
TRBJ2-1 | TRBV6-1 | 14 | ASSEGATSLLSEQF
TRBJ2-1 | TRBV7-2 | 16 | ASSKEGAGVVRYNEQF
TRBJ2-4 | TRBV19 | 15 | ASSIMGQGALWNIQY
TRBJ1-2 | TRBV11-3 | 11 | ASSLGGLDGYT
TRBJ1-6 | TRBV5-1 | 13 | ASSLETGPDSPLH
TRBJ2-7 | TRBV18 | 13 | TSSSPLAEPYEQY
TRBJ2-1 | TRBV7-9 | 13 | ASSKHSGRNNEQF
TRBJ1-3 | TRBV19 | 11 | ASISIAGNTIY
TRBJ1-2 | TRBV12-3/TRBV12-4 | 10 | ASSSREIGYT
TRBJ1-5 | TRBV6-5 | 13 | ASSTGTGGVQPQH
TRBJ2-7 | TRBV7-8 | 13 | ASSPLGPQSYEQY
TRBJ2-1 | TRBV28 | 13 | ASSFQGSPYNEQF
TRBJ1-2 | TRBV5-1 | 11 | ASSLAFNYGYT
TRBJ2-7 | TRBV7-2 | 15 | ASSRPRAGQGGYEQY
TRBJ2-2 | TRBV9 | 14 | ASSPSGRLNTGELF
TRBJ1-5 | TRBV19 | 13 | ASTSVGSSNQPQH
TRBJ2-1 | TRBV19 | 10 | ASRGTTNGEF
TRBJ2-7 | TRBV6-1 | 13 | ASSEIQGSSYEQY
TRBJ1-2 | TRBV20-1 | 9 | SAEGGDGYT
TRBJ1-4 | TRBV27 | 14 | ASSTQRTGEGKKLF
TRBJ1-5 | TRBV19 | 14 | ASSPADRGSNQPQH
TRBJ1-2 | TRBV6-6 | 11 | ASSYPHGYGYT
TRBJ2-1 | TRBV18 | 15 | ASSPLAGGRSYNEQF
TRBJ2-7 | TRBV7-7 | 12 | ASSRSSASREQY
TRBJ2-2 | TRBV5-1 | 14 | ASSARTGSSTGELF
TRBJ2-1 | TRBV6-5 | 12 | ASSKSDRYNEQF
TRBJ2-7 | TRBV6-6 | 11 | ASSLRGSYEQY
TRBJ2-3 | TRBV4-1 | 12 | ASSQPLRGNTQY
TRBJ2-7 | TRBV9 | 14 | ASSARGTSGTYEQY
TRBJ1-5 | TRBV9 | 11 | ASSSGSNQPQH
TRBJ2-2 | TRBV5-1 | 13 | ASSWTSGSTGELF
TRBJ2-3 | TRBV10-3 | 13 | AISDLGSGTDTQY
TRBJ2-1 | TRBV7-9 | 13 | ASSLISGAGDEQF
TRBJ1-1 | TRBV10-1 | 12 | ASSESGGITEAF
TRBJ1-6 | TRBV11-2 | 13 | ASSSTGGAYSPLH
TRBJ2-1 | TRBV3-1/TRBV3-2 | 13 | ASSETSGSYNEQF
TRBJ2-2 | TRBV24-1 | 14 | ATSDGTGMKNGELF
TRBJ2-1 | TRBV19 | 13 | ASRTGGPSYNEQF